This is a list of T cell receptor beta chains from one sample in a study of cytomegalovirus exposure and HLA in healthy donors. TCRdb's table, derived via immunoSEQ multiplex PCR, lists solely in-frame clones and lacks some. This table holds about 68,000 clones, 75% to 85% found once. The sample was PBMCs. These receptors originate from a human donor in good health. Both conserved end residues are trimmed from each CDR3.

TRBV18 ASSPLTQQRQSYNEQF
TRBV19 ASSILPQGTQPQH
TRBV7-3 ASSDFRAGKGYNEQF
TRBV10-2 ASSEGGMNTEAF
TRBV5-8 ASSGGGPYTDTQY
TRBV5-1 ASSLESDSRNTGELF
TRBV6-1 ASRVSGTGRGYT
TRBV15 ATSRDRGVEQY
TRBV7-6 ASSSGQGAHGYT
TRBV4-3 ASSQVGGLSGNTIY
TRBV29-1 SVEAPRGNQETQY
TRBV6-5 ASRTEGATNYGYT
TRBV27 ASSFWQGAPNNEQF
TRBV6-1 ASSPGTDSNQPQH
TRBV7-9 SSSLAGERTEAF
TRBV7-2 ASSLRLAGGRMTS
TRBV27 ASSSGQASTNEKLF
TRBV30 AWGQGAHGYT
TRBV2 ASRMRTGGLTNEKLF
TRBV5-1 ASSLYGGGGSQGTQY
TRBV5-1 ASSPGNPNQPQH
TRBV5-1 ASSSNTGSSREQY
TRBV9 ASSSRPGTSIYEQY
TRBV11-2 ASSSTSGGSYEQY
TRBV13 ASSYSGGAYEQY
TRBV5-6 ASSLAGARDEQF
TRBV6-5 ASSRDRLGYGYP
TRBV7-3 ASSLDLNQETQY
TRBV6-1 ASRLAGGDYEQF
TRBV2 ASKRAPGQLLSNTEAF
TRBV28 ASSFGTGTYGYT